This TCR beta chain comes out of a study of graft-versus-host responses after intestinal transplantation. For the study at large: Anti-thymocyte globulin induction preceded around 3 years of tacrolimus and steroid maintenance in all recipients. General study findings and limits: Association was observed between peak circulating GvH clone levels and early post-transplant HvG declines.

As for this clone: The antigen is unknown.

The V end lost 2 bases, the J end lost 4 bases, and 20 bases lay between the germline ends. CDR3 length: 17 amino acids. Germline V gene data show CDR1 as SEHNR and CDR2 as FQNEAQ (reference sequence). Produced via immunoSEQ multiplex PCR; TCRdb's table is partial and in-frame only. The table includes roughly 99,000 clones, roughly 92% detected once. This specimen was unstimulated CD8+ T cells sorted from spleen or lymph node cells, taken before transplant. The chain joins TRBV7-9 to TRBJ1-2; D perhaps matches TRBD1 (5 bases). The TCR was taken from a human donor who was the organ donor for an intestinal transplant. The CDR3 sequence: CASSLPDYPRAPYGYTF. The DNA for the CDR3 is TGTGCCAGCAGCTTACCGGATTACCCCAGGGCACCCTATGGCTACACCTTC.